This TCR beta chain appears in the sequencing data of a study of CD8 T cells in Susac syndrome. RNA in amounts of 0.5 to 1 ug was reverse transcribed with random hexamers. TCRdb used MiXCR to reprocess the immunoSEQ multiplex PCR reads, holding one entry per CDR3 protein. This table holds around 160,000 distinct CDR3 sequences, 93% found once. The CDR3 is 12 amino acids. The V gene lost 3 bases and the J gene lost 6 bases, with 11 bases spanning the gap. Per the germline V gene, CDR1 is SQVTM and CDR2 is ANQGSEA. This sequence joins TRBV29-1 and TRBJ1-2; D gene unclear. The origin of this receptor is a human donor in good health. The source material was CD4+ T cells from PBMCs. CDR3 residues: CSVDEGSHGYTF. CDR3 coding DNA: TGCAGCGTTGACGAGGGAAGTCATGGCTACACCTTC.